This is a list of T cell receptor beta chains from one sample in a study of beta chain features in type 1 diabetes. Libraries were prepared by immunoSEQ multiplex PCR; TCRdb keeps only in-frame clonotypes and omits some of them. The sample carries about 190,000 clones, almost 8% recorded once. Sequences were obtained from central memory CD4+ T cells from blood. The receptors shown here come from a man between 18 and 35 years old with type 1 diabetes. CDR3s leave out the opening cysteine and the closing phenylalanine or tryptophan.

V gene,CDR3 protein
TRBV13,ASSSGYGTNTGELF
TRBV30,AWRQGASEAF
TRBV28,ASSSYRRPNYGYT
TRBV19,ASSASGKTDTQY
TRBV30,AGGQLSYEQY
TRBV5-1,ASSFGTQVYEQY
TRBV5-6,ASSPRVTQY
TRBV7-9,ASSVVSSGGRFNEQF
TRBV4-3,ASSQSIPYNEQF
TRBV6-4,ASSKDAGDEQF
TRBV30,AWSGGAAHT
TRBV23-1,ASSQGLAPSSYNEQF
TRBV19,ASRAGASGKNIQY
TRBV2,ASSPSTGAPSPLH
TRBV5-4,ASSSQGQETQY
TRBV6-1,ASGPGTGRETQY
TRBV5-4,ASSPTSGGRTDTQY
TRBV7-2,ASRPGASQETQY
TRBV6-6,ASRALASGANVLT
TRBV6-6,ASSLPGITDTQY
TRBV7-2,ASSLPPQETQY
TRBV11-2,ASSLTGRRLGTGGYT
TRBV4-2,ASSPRGATGDGYT
TRBV11-2,ASSYTGVYNEQF
TRBV9,ASSGGLAEETQY
TRBV7-6,ASSRLTRGAETQY
TRBV2,ASSSLDEQF
TRBV7-9,ASREAGGIGELF
TRBV5-1,ASSKGLAGWQETQY
TRBV6-6,ASSPSPYGYT
TRBV5-6,ASSLNWRGYT
TRBV10-3,AISESRGSGANVLT
TRBV5-1,ASSLPPSTQY
TRBV29-1,SARTFDTEAF
TRBV9,ASSQALSGANVLT
TRBV5-4,ASSPSTDTQY
TRBV2,ASNSDRLNEKLF
TRBV11-2,ASSATGEYADTQY
TRBV9,ASSVGPVTVSTGELF
TRBV7-2,ASSYGTGTNEKLF
TRBV20-1,SARRLYEQY
TRBV7-2,ASSPSGVEDTQY
TRBV28,ASSRGAGSTDTQY
TRBV30,AWSALADQETQY
TRBV27,ASSQHQGTQY
TRBV7-9,ASSLRDISSTEAF
TRBV30,AWRQTYGYT
TRBV25-1,ASRPQGALNTEAF
TRBV6-6,ASSYFASYEQY
TRBV9,ASSSRGLAKNIQY
TRBV6-1,ASRRGRFTDTQY
TRBV28,ASSAPLSYEQY
TRBV21-1,ASGQNVSREKLF
TRBV5-1,ASSGRQGTGTQY